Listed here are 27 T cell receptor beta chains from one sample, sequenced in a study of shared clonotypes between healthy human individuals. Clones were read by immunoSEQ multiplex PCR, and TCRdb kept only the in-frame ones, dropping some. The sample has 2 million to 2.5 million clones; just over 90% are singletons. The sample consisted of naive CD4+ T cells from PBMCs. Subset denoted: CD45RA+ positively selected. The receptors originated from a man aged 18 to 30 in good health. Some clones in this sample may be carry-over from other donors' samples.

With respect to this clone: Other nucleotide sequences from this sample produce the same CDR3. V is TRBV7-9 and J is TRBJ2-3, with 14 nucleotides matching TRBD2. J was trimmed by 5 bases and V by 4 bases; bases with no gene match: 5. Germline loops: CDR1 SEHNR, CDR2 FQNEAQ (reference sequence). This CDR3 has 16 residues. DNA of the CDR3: TGTGCCAGCAGCTCCGGGACTAGCGGGAGAGGAGATACGCAGTATTTT. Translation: CASSSGTSGRGDTQYF.

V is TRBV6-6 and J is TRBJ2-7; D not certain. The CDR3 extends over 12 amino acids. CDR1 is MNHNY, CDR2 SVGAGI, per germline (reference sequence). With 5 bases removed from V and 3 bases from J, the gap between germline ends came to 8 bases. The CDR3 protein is CASSTSRYEQYF. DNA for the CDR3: TGTGCCAGCAGTACATCACGCTACGAGCAGTACTTC.

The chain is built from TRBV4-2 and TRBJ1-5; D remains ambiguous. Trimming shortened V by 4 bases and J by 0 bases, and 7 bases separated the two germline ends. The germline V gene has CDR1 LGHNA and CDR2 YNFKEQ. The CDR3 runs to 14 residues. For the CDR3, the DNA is TGTGCCAGCAGCCCCAGAGTTAGCAATCAGCCCCAGCATTTT. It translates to CASSPRVSNQPQHF.

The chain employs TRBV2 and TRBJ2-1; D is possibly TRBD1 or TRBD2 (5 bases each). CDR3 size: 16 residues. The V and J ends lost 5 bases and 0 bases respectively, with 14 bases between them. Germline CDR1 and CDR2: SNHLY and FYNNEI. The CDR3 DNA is TGTGCCAGCAGTCCCGAGGGGCTTAGCTCCTACAATGAGCAGTTCTTC. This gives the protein CASSPEGLSSYNEQFF.

The CDR3 protein is CASSQAGTLFF. CDR3 sequence (DNA): TGCGCCAGCAGCCAAGCGGGAACGTTGTTCTTC. The chain combines TRBV4-1 with TRBJ2-1; D may be TRBD2 (5 bases). The CDR3 is 11 residues long. Between the trimmed V and J ends, which lost 1 base and 15 bases, there was a span of 10 bases. Germline CDR1 reads MGHRA; CDR2 reads YSYEKL.

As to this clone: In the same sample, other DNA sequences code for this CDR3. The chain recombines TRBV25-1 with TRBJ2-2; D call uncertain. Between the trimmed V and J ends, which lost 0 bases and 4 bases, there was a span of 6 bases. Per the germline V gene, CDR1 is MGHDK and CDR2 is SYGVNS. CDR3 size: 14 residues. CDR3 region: CASSEYSGTGELFF. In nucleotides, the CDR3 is TGTGCCAGCAGTGAATATAGTGGCACCGGGGAGCTGTTTTTT.

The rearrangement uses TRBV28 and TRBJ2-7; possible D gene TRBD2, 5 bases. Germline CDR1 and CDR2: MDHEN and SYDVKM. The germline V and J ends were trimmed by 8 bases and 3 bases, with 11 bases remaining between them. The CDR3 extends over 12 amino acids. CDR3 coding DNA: TGTGCCAGCGGCGGTGCGGGCTACGAGCAGTACTTC. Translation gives CASGGAGYEQYF.

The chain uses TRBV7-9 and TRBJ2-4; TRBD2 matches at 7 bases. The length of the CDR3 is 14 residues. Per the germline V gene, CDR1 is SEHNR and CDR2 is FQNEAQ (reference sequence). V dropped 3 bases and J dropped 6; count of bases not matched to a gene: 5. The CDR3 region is CASSFGGSGNIQYF. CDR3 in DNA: TGTGCCAGCAGCTTCGGGGGGAGTGGAAACATTCAGTACTTC.

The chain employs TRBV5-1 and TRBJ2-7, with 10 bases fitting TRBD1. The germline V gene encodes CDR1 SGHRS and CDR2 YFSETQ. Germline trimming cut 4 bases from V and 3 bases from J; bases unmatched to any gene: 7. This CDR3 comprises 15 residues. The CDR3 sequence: CASSGRDRGIYEQYF. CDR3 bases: TGCGCCAGCAGCGGCCGGGACAGGGGTATCTACGAGCAGTACTTC.

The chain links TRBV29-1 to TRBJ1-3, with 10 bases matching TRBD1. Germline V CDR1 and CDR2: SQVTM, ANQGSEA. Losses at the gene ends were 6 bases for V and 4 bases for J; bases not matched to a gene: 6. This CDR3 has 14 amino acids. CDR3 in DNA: TGCAGCGTGACCGGGACAGGGGTAGGAAACACCATATATTTT. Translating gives CSVTGTGVGNTIYF.

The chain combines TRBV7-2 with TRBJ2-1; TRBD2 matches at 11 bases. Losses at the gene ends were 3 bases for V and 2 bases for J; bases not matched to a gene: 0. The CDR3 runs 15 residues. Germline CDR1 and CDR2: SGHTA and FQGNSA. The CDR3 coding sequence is TGTGCCAGCAGCTTTAGCGGGAGGGCCTACAATGAGCAGTTCTTC. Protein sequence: CASSFSGRAYNEQFF.

Here the CDR3 reads CASSPGLARGEETQYF. The DNA for the CDR3 is TGCGCCAGCAGCCCGGGACTAGCGAGAGGGGAAGAGACCCAGTACTTC. V gene TRBV5-1 combines with J gene TRBJ2-5; 10 positions match TRBD2. CDR1 and CDR2 from the germline V gene are SGHRS and YFSETQ. CDR3 size: 16 residues. The junction had 9 bases not matched to a gene; V was cut back by 4 bases and J by 3 bases.

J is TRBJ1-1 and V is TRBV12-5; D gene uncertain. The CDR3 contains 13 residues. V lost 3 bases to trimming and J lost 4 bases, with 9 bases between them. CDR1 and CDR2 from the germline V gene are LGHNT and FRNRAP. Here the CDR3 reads CASGLSFSTEAFF. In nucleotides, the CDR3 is TGTGCTAGTGGTTTATCATTCAGCACTGAAGCTTTCTTT.

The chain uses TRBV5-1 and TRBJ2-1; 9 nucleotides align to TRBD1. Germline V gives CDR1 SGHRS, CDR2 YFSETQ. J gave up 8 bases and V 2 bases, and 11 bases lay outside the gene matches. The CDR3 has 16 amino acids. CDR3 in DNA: TGCGCCAGCAGCTTTCAATCGGGACAGGGCTTCCATGAGCAGTTCTTC. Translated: CASSFQSGQGFHEQFF.

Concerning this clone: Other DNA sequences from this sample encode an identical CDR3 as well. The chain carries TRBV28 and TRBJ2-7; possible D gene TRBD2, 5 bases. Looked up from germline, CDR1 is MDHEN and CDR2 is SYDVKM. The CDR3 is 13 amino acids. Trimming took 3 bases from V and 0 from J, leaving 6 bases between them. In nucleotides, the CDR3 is TGTGCCAGCAGTTTGGGGAGCTCCTACGAGCAGTACTTC. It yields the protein CASSLGSSYEQYF.

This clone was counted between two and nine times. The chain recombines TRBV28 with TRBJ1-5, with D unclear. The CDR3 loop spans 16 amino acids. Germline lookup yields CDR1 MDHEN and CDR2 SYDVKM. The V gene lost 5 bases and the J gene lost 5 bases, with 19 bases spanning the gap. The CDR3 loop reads CASSPQGLGRDQPQHF. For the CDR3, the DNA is TGTGCCAGCAGTCCCCAAGGGCTGGGGAGGGATCAGCCCCAGCATTTT.

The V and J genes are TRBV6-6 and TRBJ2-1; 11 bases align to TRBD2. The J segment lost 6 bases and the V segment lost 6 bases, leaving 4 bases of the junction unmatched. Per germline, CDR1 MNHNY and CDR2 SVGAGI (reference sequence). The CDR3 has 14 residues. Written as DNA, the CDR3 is TGTGCCAGCAGCCCCGGGACTAGCGGCAATGAGCAGTTCTTC. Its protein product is CASSPGTSGNEQFF.

The CDR3 DNA follows: TGTGCCAGCAGCTTGGCGGGAGACCAAGATACGCAGTATTTT. Amino acids: CASSLAGDQDTQYF. V gene TRBV11-2 combines with J gene TRBJ2-3, with 7 bases that match TRBD2. V dropped 3 bases and J dropped 5; count of bases not matched to a gene: 5. CDR3 size: 14 residues. CDR1 and CDR2 (germline): SGHAT, FQNNGV.

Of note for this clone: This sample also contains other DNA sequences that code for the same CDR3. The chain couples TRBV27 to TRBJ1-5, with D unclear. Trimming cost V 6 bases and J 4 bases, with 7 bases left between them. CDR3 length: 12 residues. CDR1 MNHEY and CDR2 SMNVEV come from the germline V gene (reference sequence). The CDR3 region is CASREGNQPQHF. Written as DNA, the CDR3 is TGTGCCAGCAGAGAAGGTAATCAGCCCCAGCATTTT.

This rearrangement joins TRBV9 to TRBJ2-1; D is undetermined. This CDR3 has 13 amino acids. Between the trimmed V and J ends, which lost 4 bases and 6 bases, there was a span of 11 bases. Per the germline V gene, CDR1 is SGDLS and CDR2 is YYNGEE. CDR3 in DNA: TGTGCCAGCAGCCCCCTCAACGCCAATGAGCAGTTCTTC. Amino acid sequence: CASSPLNANEQFF.

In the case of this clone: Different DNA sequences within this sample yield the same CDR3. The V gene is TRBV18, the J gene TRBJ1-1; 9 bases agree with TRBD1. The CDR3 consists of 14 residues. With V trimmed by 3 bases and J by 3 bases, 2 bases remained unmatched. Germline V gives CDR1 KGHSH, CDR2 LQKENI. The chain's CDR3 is CASSPGQGYTEAFF. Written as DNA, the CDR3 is TGTGCCAGCTCACCGGGACAGGGATACACTGAAGCTTTCTTT.

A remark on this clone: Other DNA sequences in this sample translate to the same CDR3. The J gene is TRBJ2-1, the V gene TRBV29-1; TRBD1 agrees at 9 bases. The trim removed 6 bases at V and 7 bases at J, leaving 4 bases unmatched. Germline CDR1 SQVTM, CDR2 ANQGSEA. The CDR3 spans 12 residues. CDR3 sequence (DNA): TGCAGCGTGGCGGGACAGGGTAATGAGCAGTTCTTC. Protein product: CSVAGQGNEQFF.

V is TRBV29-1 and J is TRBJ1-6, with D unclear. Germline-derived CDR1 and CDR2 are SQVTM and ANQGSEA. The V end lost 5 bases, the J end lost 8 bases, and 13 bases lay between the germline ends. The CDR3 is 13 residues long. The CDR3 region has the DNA TGCAGCGTTCAACAAAGAAGGGATTCACCCCTCCACTTT. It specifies CSVQQRRDSPLHF.

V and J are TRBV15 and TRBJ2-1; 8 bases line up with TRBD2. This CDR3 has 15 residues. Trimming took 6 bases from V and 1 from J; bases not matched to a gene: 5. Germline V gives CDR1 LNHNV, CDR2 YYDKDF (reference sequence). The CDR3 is CATRAQRESYNEQFF. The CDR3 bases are TGTGCCACCAGGGCACAGCGGGAGTCCTACAATGAGCAGTTCTTC.

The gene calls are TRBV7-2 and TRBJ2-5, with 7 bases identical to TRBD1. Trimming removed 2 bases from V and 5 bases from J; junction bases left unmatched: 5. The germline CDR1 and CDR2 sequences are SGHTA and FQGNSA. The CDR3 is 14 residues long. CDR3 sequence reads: CASSLNRGLETQYF. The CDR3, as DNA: TGTGCCAGCAGCTTAAACAGGGGTCTGGAGACCCAGTACTTC.

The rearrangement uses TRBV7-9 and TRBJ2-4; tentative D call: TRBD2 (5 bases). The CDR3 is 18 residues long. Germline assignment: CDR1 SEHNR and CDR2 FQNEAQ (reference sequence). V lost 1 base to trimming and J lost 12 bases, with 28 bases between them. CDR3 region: CASSLDGFEGRPIRDQYF. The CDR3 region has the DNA TGTGCCAGCAGCTTAGATGGGTTCGAAGGGCGCCCCATTCGGGATCAGTACTTC.

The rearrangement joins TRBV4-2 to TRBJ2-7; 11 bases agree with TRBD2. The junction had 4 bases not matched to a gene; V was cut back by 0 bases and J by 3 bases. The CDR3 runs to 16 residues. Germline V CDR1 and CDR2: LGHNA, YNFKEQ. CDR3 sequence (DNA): TGTGCCAGCAGCCAAGAAAGACTAGCGGGGAACTACGAGCAGTACTTC. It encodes CASSQERLAGNYEQYF.